This entry describes one TCR beta chain. Its antigen is not identified. Primers: 60 Vbeta forward and 13 Jbeta reverse. The data were produced by immunoSEQ multiplex PCR, yet TCRdb's version contains in-frame clones alone and is incomplete. This sample yields fewer than 65,000 clones, of which around 87% are seen a single time; 1.4% to 1.5% belongs to the top ten. These data belong to a study of cytomegalovirus exposure and HLA in healthy donors. Study observations and caveats: Follow-up analysis found HLA locus-dependent TCR association rates, highest for DRB1 and lowest for HLA-C. Sequencing artifact likely explains a cluster of highly shared sequence variants.

The CDR3 consists of 12 residues. Germline CDR1 SGDLS, CDR2 YYNGEE. Trimming pared 4 bases from V and 8 bases from J, leaving 12 bases between. This chain links TRBV9 with TRBJ1-1; the D gene is possibly TRBD1 (6 bases). The clonotype originates from a man younger than 30 in good health and CMV-seronegative. The sequenced sample was PBMCs. DNA for the CDR3: TGTGCCAGCAGCTCGGACAGCTACGAAGCTTTCTTT. Translated, it gives CASSSDSYEAFF. The variable domain in full, with the rest retrieved from reference TRBV9 and TRBJ1-1, is DSGVTQTPKHLITATGQRVTLRCSPRSGDLSVYWYQQSLDQGLQFLIQYYNGEERAKGNILERFSAQQFPDLHSELNLSSLELGDSALYFCASSSDSYEAFFGQGTRLTVV.